What follows are 8 T cell receptor beta chains derived from one specimen sequenced in a study of Ad26.COV2.S vaccination and SARS-CoV-2 variants. Sequencing used immunoSEQ multiplex PCR; TCRdb keeps in-frame clones, though not all of them. The repertoire holds 300,000 to 350,000 clones, approximately 86% seen once, with around 10% in the top ten. Treatment indicated: 15 to 20 received Ad26.COV2.S at low or high dose, single or two shots; 5 received placebo; per-sample allocation not given. Repertoires come from day 63 after the first vaccine or placebo injection. The sample was peripheral blood, taken in a trial of Ad26.COV2.S vaccine versus placebo. These receptor sequences come from a person aged 18 to 65 who received the Ad26.COV2.S COVID-19 vaccine or a placebo.

The rearrangement uses TRBV7-9 and TRBJ1-5, with TRBD1 identical over 7 bases. The trim removed 5 bases at V and 6 bases at J, leaving 4 bases unmatched. Germline CDR1 reads SEHNR; CDR2 reads FQNEAQ (reference sequence). The CDR3 sequence is 13 residues long. CDR3 nucleotide sequence: TGTGCCAGCAGCCGGACAGGAGTTCAGCCCCAGCATTTT. This sequence encodes CASSRTGVQPQHF.

To note about this clone: In the same sample, other DNA sequences code for this CDR3. The rearrangement uses TRBV11-2 and TRBJ2-7; D is uncertain. The V end lost 0 bases, the J end lost 3 bases, and 3 bases lay between the germline ends. From germline, CDR1 is SGHAT and CDR2 FQNNGV. The CDR3 totals 12 residues. CDR3 protein: CASSLDGYEQYF. As DNA, the CDR3 is TGTGCCAGCAGCTTAGATGGCTACGAGCAGTACTTC.

V is TRBV5-1 and J is TRBJ2-1; TRBD2 agrees at 8 bases. The CDR3 spans 18 residues. The J segment lost 3 bases and the V segment lost 1 base, leaving 12 bases of the junction unmatched. Germline V gene data show CDR1 as SGHRS and CDR2 as YFSETQ. CDR3: CASSLSSRGGLVYNEQFF. The DNA of the CDR3 is TGCGCCAGCAGCTTGTCGTCTCGGGGGGGCTTGGTCTACAATGAGCAGTTCTTC.

This chain uses TRBV9 with TRBJ2-7; perhaps TRBD2 as D (6 bases). Germline assignment: CDR1 SGDLS and CDR2 YYNGEE. Trimming pared 2 bases from V and 3 bases from J, leaving 21 bases between. The CDR3 has 17 amino acids. This chain's CDR3 is CASSVSGTGSGHYEQYF. In DNA form, the CDR3 reads TGTGCCAGCAGCGTCTCCGGGACCGGGAGTGGACACTACGAGCAGTACTTC.

Concerning this clone itself: This specimen includes other DNA sequences encoding the same CDR3. The V call is TRBV6-2 or TRBV6-3, the J call TRBJ2-3, with no clear D. CDR3 length: 13 residues. The germline gives CDR1 MNHEY, CDR2 SVGEGT. V lost 0 bases and J lost 3, with 4 bases in between. The DNA of the CDR3 is TGTGCCAGCAGTTACTCGGGGACAGATACGCAGTATTTT. It translates to CASSYSGTDTQYF.

V and J are TRBV7-2 and TRBJ2-7, with D perhaps matching TRBD1 (6 bases). Trimming stripped 5 bases from V and 13 bases from J, with 24 bases between. This CDR3 is built from 14 residues. Germline-derived CDR1 and CDR2 are SGHTA and FQGNSA. CDR3 coding DNA: TGTGCCAGCAGCGCCGCTCCGGGACACCCCATAAGCTACTTC. This encodes CASSAAPGHPISYF.

This chain links TRBV4-2 with TRBJ2-4, with D possibly TRBD1 on 7 matching bases. This CDR3 spans 19 amino acids. V lost 1 base and J 1 base, leaving 20 bases between the germline ends. Germline V CDR1 and CDR2: LGHNA, YNFKEQ. The CDR3 sequence is CASSQGFARDSGAKNIQYF. The CDR3 DNA reads as TGTGCCAGCAGCCAAGGATTCGCCCGGGACAGCGGGGCCAAAAACATTCAGTACTTC.

The V and J genes are TRBV6-2 or TRBV6-3 and TRBJ2-7; the match to TRBD2 covers 11 bases. From germline, CDR1 is MNHEY and CDR2 SVGEGT. The CDR3 contains 16 residues. Unmatched junction bases numbered 11, after V lost 5 bases and J lost 5 bases. CDR3 sequence (DNA): TGTGCCAGCAGTACACGGACTAGCGGGTACCCCCACGAGCAGTACTTC. Protein: CASSTRTSGYPHEQYF.